This T cell receptor (beta chain) was captured by sequencing in a study of T cell repertoires in cytomegalovirus infection. Study information: Based on public TCR beta signatures, there were indications of CMV infection and of a matching HLA type.

The CDR3 runs to 14 residues. The junction had 5 bases not matched to a gene; V was cut back by 5 bases and J by 4 bases. The germline CDR1 and CDR2 sequences are SGHTA and FQGTGA. TCRdb re-called the reads through MiXCR, storing one row per CDR3 protein. The table shows fewer than 250,000 distinct CDR3 sequences, with about 12% occurring only once. Only a few counts were recorded for this clonotype. The origin of this receptor is a human donor in good health (CMV status not recorded). Some clones in this sample may be carry-over from other donors' samples. The rearrangement joins TRBV7-3 to TRBJ1-1, with TRBD1 matching 9 bases. The specimen sequenced was PBMCs. The CDR3 loop is CASSGDRGSTEAFF. The CDR3 DNA sequence: TGTGCCAGCAGCGGCGACAGGGGGAGCACTGAAGCTTTCTTT.